This T cell receptor (beta chain) stems from a study of Tregs in tolerant kidney transplant recipients. Findings and limits, study-wide: Antigen-driven expansion was suggested because donor-specific Tregs expanded more than all Tregs in tolerant patients. Biological reproducibility was not directly addressed, but technical replication error appeared minimal. Some patients' samples used different primers over time, so nucleotide sequences weren't comparable.

For this clone: What it binds is not known.

The assay was immunoSEQ multiplex PCR, and TCRdb's table has in-frame clones only and misses some. The table lists 50,000 or so clones, approximately 91% of them singletons, with 12% to 15% in the top ten. Germline V lookup: CDR1 KGHSH, CDR2 LQKENI. V trimming: 2 bases; J trimming: 2 bases; junction bases outside the gene matches: 3. CDR3 length equals 15 residues. The nonmyeloablative bone marrow transplants came from related graft donors, with transient mixed chimerism. The sample in question was CD8+ T cells from blood (PBMCs), obtained 24 months after the transplant. V gene TRBV18 combines with J gene TRBJ2-3; 8 bases are a match to TRBD2. This receptor was identified in a human patient who received a combined kidney and bone marrow transplant. Some of the T cells may derive from the graft donor. The CDR3 reads CASSPAGGLTDTQYF. The DNA of the CDR3 is TGTGCCAGCTCACCAGCGGGAGGACTCACAGATACGCAGTATTTT. Complete variable domain (other parts from reference TRBV18 and TRBJ2-3): NAGVMQNPRHLVRRRGQEARLRCSPMKGHSHVYWYRQLPEEGLKFMVYLQKENIIDESGMPKERFSAEFPKEGPSILRIQQVVRGDSAAYFCASSPAGGLTDTQYFGPGTRLTVL.